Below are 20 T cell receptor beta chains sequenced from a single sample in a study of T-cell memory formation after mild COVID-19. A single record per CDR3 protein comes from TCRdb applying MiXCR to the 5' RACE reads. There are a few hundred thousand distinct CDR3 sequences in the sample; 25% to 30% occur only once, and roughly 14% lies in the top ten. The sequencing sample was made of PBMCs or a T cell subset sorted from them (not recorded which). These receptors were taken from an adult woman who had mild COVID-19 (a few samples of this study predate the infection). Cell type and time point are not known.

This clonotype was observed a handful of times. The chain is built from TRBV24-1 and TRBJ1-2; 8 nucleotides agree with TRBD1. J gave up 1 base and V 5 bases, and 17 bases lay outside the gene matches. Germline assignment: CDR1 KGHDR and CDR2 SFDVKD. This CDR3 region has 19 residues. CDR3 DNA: TGTGCCACCAGTGTTCCCCTGGGGAGACAGGGGTCCCTTAACTATGGCTACACCTTC. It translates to CATSVPLGRQGSLNYGYTF.

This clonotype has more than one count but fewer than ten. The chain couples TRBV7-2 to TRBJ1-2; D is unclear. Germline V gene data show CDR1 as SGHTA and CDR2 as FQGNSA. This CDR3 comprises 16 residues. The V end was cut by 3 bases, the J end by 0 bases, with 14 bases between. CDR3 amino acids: CASSLSVAITNYGYTF. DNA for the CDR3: TGTGCCAGCAGCTTGAGTGTGGCGATCACTAACTATGGCTACACCTTC.

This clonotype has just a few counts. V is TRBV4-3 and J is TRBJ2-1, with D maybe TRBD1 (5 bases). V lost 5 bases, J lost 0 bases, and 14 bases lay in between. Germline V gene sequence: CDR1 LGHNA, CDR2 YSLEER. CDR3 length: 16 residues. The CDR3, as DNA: TGCGCCAGCAGCGCGAGCAGGGCGAACTCCTACAATGAGCAGTTCTTC. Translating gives CASSASRANSYNEQFF.

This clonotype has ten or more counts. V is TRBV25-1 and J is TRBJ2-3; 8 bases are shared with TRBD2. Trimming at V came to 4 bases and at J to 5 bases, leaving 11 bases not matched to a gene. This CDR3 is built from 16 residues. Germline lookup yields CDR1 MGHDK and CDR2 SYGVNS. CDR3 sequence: CASSVRGLAVGDTQYF. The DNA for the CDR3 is TGTGCCAGCAGTGTCAGAGGACTAGCCGTGGGAGATACGCAGTATTTT.

The CDR3 bases are TGTGCCAGCAGCGCCGACCATCCGACACGCACTCTAGGAAATGAGCAGTTCTTC. It specifies CASSADHPTRTLGNEQFF. The genes are TRBV9 and TRBJ2-1; D remains unclear. Deletions cut 3 bases from V and 7 bases from J, with 26 bases between. Germline CDR1 SGDLS, CDR2 YYNGEE. This CDR3 is built from 18 residues. Variable domain in full (rest from reference TRBV9 and TRBJ2-1): DSGVTQTPKHLITATGQRVTLRCSPRSGDLSVYWYQQSLDQGLQFLIQYYNGEERAKGNILERFSAQQFPDLHSELNLSSLELGDSALYFCASSADHPTRTLGNEQFFGPGTRLTVL.

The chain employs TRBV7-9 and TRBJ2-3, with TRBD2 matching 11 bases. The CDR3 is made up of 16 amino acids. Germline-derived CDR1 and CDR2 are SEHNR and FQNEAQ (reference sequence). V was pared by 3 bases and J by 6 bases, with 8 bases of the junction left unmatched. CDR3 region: CASSLLAGGYTDTQYF. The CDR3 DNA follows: TGTGCCAGCAGCTTGCTAGCGGGGGGTTATACGGATACGCAGTATTTT.

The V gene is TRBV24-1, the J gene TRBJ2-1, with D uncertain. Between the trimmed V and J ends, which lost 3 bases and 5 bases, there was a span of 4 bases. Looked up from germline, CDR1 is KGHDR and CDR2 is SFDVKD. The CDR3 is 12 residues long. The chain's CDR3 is CATSDPDNEQFF. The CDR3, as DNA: TGTGCCACCAGTGATCCAGACAATGAGCAGTTCTTC.

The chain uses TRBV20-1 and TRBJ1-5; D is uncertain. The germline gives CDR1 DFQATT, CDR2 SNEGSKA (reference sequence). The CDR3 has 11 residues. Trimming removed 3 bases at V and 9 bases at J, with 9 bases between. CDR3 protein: CSASKGRPQHF. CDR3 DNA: TGCAGTGCTAGTAAAGGGAGGCCCCAGCATTTT.

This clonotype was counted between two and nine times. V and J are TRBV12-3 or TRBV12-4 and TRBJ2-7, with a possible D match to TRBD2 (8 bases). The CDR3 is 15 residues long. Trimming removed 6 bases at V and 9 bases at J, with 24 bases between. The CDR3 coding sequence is TGTGCCAGCAGGTACGAGGGGGCGGGAGGCCCGCGGCAGTACTTC. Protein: CASRYEGAGGPRQYF.

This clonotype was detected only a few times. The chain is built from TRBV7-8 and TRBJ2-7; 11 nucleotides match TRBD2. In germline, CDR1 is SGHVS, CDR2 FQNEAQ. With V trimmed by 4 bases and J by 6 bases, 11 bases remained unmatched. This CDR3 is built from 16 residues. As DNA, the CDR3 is TGTGCCAGCAGCTCCAGGGCTGCTAGCGGGAGGAGCGAGCAGTACTTC. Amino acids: CASSSRAASGRSEQYF. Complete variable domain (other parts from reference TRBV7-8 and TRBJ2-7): GAGVSQSPRYKVAKRGQDVALRCDPISGHVSLFWYQQALGQGPEFLTYFQNEAQLDKSGLPSDRFFAERPEGSVSTLKIQRTQQEDSAVYLCASSSRAASGRSEQYFGPGTRLTVT.

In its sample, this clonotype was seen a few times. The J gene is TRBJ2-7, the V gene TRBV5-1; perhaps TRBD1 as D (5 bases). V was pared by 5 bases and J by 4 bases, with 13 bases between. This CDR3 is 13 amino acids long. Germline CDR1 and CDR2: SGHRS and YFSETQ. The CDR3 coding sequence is TGCGCCAGCAGTTCTGCCCAGGGATACGAGCAGTACTTC. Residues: CASSSAQGYEQYF.

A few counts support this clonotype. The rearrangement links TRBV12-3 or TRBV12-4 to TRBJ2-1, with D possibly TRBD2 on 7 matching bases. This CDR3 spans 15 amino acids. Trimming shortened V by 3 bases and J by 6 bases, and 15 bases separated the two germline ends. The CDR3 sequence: CASSFAGAAPNEQFF. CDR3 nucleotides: TGTGCCAGCAGTTTCGCGGGGGCCGCCCCCAATGAGCAGTTCTTC.

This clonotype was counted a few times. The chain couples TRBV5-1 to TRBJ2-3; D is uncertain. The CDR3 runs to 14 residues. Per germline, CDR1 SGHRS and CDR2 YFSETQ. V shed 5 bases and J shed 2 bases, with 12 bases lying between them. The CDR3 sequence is CASSKSRYTDTQYF. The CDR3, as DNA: TGCGCCAGCAGTAAGTCGAGATACACAGATACGCAGTATTTT.

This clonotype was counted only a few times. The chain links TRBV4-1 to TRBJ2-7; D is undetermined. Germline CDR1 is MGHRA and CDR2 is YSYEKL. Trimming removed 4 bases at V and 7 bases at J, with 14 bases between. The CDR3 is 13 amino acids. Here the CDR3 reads CASSRFLLGEQYF. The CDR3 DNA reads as TGCGCCAGCAGCCGATTCTTACTGGGGGAGCAGTACTTC.

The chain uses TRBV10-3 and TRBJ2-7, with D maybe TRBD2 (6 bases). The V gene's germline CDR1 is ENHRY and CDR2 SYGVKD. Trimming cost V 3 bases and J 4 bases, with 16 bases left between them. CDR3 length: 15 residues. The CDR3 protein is CAISDRSGGAYEQYF. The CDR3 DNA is TGTGCCATCAGTGATCGAAGCGGAGGGGCTTACGAGCAGTACTTC.

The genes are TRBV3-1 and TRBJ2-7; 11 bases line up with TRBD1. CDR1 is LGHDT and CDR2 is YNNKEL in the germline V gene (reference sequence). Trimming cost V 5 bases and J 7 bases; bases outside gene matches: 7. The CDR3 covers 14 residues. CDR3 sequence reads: CASSKDRGRGEQYF. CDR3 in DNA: TGTGCCAGCAGCAAGGACAGGGGGCGCGGGGAGCAGTACTTC.

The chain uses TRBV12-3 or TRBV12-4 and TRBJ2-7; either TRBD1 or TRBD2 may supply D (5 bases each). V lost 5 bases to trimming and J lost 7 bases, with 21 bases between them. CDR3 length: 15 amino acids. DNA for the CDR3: TGTGCCAGCAGTCTAATCGGAGGCCCTTGGGGGGAGCAGTACTTC. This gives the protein CASSLIGGPWGEQYF.

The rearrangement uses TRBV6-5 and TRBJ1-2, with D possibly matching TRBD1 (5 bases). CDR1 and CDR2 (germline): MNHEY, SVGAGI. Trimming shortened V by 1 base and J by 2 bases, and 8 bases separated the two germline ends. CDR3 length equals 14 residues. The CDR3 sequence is CASSYYGGNYGYTF. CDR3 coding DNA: TGTGCCAGCAGTTACTATGGGGGAAACTATGGCTACACCTTC.

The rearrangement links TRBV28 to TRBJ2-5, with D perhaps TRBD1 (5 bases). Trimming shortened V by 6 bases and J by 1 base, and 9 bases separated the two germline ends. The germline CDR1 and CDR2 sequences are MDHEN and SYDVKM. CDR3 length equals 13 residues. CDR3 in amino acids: CASRGRFQETQYF. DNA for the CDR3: TGTGCCAGCAGGGGGCGCTTCCAAGAGACCCAGTACTTC.

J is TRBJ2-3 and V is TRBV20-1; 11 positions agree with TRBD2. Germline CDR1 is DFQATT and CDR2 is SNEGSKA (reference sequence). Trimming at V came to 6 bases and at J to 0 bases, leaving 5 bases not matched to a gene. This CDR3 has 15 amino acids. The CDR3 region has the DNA TGCAGTGCCCGACTAGCGGGGCGTAGCACAGATACGCAGTATTTT. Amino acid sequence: CSARLAGRSTDTQYF.